This section outlines one TCR beta chain sequence together with its context. As yet, its antigen is unknown. Sequence at one end of the junction differs from germline and may be a read error. Measured with immunoSEQ multiplex PCR; TCRdb has only the in-frame clones, and not every one. The table shows roughly 140,000 clones, with 70% to 90% occurring only once. Germline V gene sequence: CDR1 SEHNR, CDR2 FQNEAQ (reference sequence). The CDR3 consists of 13 residues. The sample originates from a study of T cell responses to AZD1222 COVID-19 vaccine. Study-wide results and limits: Spike was spanned by vaccine-associated CD4 TCRs, with dominance at 160-218 and 743-854. In a largely white British group with more females than males, clonal diversity was possibly underestimated.

The sample here was peripheral blood, taken after recovery from COVID-19. This receptor was taken from an adult who had recovered from COVID-19. The genes are TRBV7-9 and TRBJ1-2; D not certain. The CDR3 coding sequence is TGTGCCAGCAGCTTTCAGTCTGGGGTTGCATGGTACTTC. As protein: CASSFQSGVAWYF.